The sequence of this TCR beta chain was determined in a study of T cell changes during pregnancy in multiple sclerosis. Measured with immunoSEQ multiplex PCR; TCRdb has only the in-frame clones, and not every one. The profile shows tens of thousands of clones, 89% of them singletons. V lost 1 base and J 5 bases, leaving 12 bases between the germline ends. The CDR3 spans 15 residues. The V gene's germline CDR1 is SGHVS and CDR2 FNYEAQ. The sequence derives from a female donor with multiple sclerosis, enrolled in a pregnancy study. This specimen consisted of CD8+ T cells from peripheral blood mononuclear cells, obtained in the second trimester of pregnancy. The chain couples TRBV7-6 to TRBJ2-1; perhaps TRBD1 as D (5 bases). CDR3 protein: CASSLVPLGDNEQFF. In DNA, the CDR3 is TGTGCCAGCAGCTTAGTCCCTCTAGGGGACAATGAGCAGTTCTTC.